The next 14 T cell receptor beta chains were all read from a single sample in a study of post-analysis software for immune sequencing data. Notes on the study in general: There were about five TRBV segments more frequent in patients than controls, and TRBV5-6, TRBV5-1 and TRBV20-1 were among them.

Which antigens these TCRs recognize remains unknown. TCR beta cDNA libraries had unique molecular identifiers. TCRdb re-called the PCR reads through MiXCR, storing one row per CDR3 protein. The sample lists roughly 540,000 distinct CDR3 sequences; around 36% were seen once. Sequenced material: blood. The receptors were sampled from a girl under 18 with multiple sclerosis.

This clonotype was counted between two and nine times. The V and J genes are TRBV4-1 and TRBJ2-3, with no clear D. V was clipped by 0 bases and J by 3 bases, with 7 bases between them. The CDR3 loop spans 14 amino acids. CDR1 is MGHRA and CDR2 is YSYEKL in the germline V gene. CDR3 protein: CASSQDGRTDTQYF. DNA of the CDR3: TGCGCCAGCAGCCAAGATGGCAGAACAGATACGCAGTATTTT.

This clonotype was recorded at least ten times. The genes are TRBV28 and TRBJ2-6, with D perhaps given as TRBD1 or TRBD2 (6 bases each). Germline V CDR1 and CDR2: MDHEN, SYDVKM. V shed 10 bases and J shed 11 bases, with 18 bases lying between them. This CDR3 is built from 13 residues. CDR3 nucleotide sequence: TGTGCCATCCAGGGACTCCCAGGGGACGTCCTGACTTTC. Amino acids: CAIQGLPGDVLTF. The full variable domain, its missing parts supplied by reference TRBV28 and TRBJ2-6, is DVKVTQSSRYLVKRTGEKVFLECVQDMDHENMFWYRQDPGLGLRLIYFSYDVKMKEKGDIPEGYSVSREKKERFSLILESASTNQTSMYLCAIQGLPGDVLTFGAGSRLTVL.

Here the CDR3 reads CASSDNTDRIRFF. The DNA for the CDR3 is TGCGCCAGCAGCGATAACACTGACAGGATAAGGTTCTTC. The rearrangement uses TRBV5-1 and TRBJ2-1, with D possibly matching TRBD1 (6 bases). This CDR3 comprises 13 residues. Germline loops: CDR1 SGHRS, CDR2 YFSETQ. Trimming cost V 4 bases and J 15 bases, with 20 bases left between them.

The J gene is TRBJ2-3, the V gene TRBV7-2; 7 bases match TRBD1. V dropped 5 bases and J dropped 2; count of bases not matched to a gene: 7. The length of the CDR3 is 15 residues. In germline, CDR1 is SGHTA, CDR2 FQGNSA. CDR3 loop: CASSARQGNTDTQYF. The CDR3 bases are TGTGCCAGCAGCGCCCGACAGGGAAACACAGATACGCAGTATTTT.

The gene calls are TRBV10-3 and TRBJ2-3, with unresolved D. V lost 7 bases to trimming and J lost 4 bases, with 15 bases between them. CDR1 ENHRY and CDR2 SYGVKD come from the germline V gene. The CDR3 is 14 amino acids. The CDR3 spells CAITPDLGSDTQYF. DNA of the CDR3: TGTGCCATCACCCCTGATTTAGGATCAGATACGCAGTATTTT.

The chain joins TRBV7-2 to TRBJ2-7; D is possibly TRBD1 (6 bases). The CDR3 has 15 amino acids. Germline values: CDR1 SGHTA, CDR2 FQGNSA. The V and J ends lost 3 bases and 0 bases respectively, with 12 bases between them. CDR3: CASSFGTPHSYEQYF. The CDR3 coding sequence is TGTGCCAGCAGCTTTGGGACACCGCACTCCTACGAGCAGTACTTC.

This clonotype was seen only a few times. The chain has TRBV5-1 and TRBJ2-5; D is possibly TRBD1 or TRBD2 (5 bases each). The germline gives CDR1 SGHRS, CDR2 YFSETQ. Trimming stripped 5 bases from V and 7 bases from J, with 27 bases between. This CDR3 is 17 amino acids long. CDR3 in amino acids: CASRPGYRDRRGTTQYF. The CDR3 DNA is TGCGCCAGCAGACCTGGATACCGGGACCGCCGGGGAACGACCCAGTACTTC.

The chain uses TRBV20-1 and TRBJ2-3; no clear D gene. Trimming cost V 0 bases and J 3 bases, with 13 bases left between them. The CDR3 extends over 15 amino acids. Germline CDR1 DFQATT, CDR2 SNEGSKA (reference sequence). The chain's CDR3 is CSARDGQFGTDTQYF. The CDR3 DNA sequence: TGCAGTGCTAGAGATGGGCAGTTCGGGACAGATACGCAGTATTTT.

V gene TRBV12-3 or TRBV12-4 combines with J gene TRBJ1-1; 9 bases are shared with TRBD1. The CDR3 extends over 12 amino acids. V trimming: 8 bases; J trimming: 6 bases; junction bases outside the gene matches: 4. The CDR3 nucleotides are TGTGCCAGCGACAGGGGGATTTCTGAAGCTTTCTTT. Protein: CASDRGISEAFF.

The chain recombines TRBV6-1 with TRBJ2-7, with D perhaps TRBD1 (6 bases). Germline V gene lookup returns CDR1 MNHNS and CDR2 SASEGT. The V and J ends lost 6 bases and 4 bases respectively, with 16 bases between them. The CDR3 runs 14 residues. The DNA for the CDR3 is TGTGCCAGCAGGAGACAGGTAGCTCCTTACGAGCAGTACTTC. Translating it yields CASRRQVAPYEQYF.

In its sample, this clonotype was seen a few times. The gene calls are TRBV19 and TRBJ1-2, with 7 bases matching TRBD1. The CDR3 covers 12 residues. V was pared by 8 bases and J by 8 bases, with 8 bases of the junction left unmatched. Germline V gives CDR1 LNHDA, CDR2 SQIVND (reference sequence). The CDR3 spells CASGPGQMGYTF. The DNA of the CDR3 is TGTGCCAGTGGCCCGGGACAGATGGGCTACACCTTC.

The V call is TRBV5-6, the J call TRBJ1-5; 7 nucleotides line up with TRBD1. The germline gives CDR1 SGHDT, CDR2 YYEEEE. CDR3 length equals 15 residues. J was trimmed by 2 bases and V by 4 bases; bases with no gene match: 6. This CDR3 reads CASSRGTVGNQPQHF. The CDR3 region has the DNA TGTGCCAGCAGCCGCGGGACAGTTGGCAATCAGCCCCAGCATTTT.

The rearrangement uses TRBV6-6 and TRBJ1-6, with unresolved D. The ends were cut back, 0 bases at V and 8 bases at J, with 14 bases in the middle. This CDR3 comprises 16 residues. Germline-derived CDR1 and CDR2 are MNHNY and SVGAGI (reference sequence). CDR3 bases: TGTGCCAGCAGTTACTCGGGTGGCGAAGGTCATTCACCCCTCCACTTT. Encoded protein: CASSYSGGEGHSPLHF.

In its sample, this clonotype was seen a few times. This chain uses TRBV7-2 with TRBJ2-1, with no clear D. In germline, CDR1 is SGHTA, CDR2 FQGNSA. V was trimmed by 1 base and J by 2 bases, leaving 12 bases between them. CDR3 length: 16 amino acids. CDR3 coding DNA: TGTGCCAGCAGCTTAGAACTTAGTCGGCCCTACAATGAGCAGTTCTTC. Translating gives CASSLELSRPYNEQFF.